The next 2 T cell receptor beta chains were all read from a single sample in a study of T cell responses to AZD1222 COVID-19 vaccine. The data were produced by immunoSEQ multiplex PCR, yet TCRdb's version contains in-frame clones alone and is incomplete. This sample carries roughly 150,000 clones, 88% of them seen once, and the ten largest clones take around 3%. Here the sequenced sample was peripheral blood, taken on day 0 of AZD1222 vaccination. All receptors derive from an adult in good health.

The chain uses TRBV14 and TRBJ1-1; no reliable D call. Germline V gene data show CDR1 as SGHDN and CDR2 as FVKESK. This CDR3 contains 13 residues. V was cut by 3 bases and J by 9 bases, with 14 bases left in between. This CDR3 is CASSQENVIKAFF. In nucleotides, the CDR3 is TGTGCCAGCAGCCAGGAAAATGTGATTAAAGCTTTCTTT.

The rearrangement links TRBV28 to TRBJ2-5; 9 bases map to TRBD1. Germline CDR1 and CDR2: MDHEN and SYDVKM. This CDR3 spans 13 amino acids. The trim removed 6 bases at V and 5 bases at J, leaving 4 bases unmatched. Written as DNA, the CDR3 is TGTGCCAGCAGCTACAGGGGGCTGGAGACCCAGTACTTC. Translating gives CASSYRGLETQYF.